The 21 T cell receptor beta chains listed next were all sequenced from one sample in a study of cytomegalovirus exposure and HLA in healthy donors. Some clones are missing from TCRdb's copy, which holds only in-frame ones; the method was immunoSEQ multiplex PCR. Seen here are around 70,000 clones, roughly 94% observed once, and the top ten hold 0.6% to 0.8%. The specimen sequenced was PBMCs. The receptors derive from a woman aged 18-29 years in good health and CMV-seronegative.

CDR3 coding DNA: TGTGCCAGCAGCTTAGTGCGGGTGCCTCAGCCCCAGCATTTT. Its translation is CASSLVRVPQPQHF. The V gene is TRBV7-8, the J gene TRBJ1-5; D not certain. Germline V lookup: CDR1 SGHVS, CDR2 FQNEAQ. The CDR3 spans 14 residues. The germline V and J ends were trimmed by 1 base and 6 bases, with 10 bases remaining between them.

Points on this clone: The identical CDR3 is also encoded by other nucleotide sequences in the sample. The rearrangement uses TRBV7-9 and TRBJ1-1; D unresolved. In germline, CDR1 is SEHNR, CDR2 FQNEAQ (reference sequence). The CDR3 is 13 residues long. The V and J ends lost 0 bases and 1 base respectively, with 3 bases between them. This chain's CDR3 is CASSLAQNTEAFF. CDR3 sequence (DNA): TGTGCCAGCAGCTTAGCCCAGAACACTGAAGCTTTCTTT.

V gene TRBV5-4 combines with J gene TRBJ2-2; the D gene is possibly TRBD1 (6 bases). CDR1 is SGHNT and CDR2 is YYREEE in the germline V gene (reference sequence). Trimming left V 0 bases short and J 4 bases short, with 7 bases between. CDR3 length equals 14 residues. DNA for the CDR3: TGTGCCAGCAGCTTGGACAGGGCCACCGGGGAGCTGTTTTTT. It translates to CASSLDRATGELFF.

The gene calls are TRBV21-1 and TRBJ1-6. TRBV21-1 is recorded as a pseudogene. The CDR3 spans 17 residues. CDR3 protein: CASRERYGPKADSPLHF. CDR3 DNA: TGTGCCAGCAGAGAAAGATACGGACCTAAAGCGGATTCACCCCTCCACTTT.

CDR3: CASGRSISNQPQHF. DNA for the CDR3: TGTGCCAGCGGAAGGAGTATTAGCAATCAGCCCCAGCATTTT. The chain joins TRBV7-9 to TRBJ1-5; D not certain. The CDR3 spans 14 residues. V dropped 8 bases and J dropped 0 bases, with 11 bases sitting between them. Germline lookup yields CDR1 SEHNR and CDR2 FQNEAQ (reference sequence).

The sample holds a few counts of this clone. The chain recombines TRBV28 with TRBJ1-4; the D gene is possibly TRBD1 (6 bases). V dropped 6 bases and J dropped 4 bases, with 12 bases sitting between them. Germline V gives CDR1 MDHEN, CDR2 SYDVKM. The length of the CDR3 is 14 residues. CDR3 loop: CASRAGAVNEKLFF. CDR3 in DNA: TGTGCCAGCAGAGCAGGGGCAGTTAATGAAAAACTGTTTTTT.

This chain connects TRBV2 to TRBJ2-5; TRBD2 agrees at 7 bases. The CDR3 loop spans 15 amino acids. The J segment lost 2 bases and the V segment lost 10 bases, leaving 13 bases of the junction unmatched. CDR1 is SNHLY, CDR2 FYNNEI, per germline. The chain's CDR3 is CATLGDGGWQETQYF. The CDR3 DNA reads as TGTGCCACCCTAGGGGACGGGGGGTGGCAAGAGACCCAGTACTTC.

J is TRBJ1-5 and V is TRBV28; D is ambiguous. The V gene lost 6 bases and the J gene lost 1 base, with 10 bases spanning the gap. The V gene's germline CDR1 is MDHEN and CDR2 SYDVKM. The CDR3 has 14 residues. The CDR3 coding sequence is TGTGCCAGCAGGGGCGGAGGGAGCAATCAGCCCCAGCATTTT. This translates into CASRGGGSNQPQHF. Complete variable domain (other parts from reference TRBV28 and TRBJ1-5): DVKVTQSSRYLVKRTGEKVFLECVQDMDHENMFWYRQDPGLGLRLIYFSYDVKMKEKGDIPEGYSVSREKKERFSLILESASTNQTSMYLCASRGGGSNQPQHFGDGTRLSIL.

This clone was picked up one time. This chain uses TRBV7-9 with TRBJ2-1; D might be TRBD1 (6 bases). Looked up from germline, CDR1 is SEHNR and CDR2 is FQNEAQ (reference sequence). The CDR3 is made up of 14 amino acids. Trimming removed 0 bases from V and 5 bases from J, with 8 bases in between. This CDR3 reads CASSLAGANNEQFF. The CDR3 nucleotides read TGTGCCAGCAGCTTAGCGGGGGCGAACAATGAGCAGTTCTTC.

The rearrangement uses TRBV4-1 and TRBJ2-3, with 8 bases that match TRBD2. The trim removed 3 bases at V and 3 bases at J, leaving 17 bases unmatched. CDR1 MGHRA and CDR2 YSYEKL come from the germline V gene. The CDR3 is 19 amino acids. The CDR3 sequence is CASSHRPTSGGRGTDTQYF. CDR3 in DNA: TGCGCCAGCAGCCACCGCCCCACGAGCGGGGGCCGGGGGACAGATACGCAGTATTTT.

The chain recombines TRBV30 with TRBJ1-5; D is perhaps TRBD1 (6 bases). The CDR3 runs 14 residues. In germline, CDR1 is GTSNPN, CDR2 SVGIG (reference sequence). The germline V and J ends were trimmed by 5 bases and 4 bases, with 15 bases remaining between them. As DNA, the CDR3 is TGTGCCTGGGGGCAGGGGTACGCGAATCAGCCCCAGCATTTT. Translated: CAWGQGYANQPQHF.

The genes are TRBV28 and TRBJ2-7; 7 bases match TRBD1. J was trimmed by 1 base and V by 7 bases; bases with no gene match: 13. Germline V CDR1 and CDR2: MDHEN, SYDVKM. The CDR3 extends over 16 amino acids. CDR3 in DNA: TGTGCCAGCAATTCTCTACAGGGGACAGAATCCTACGAGCAGTACTTC. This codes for CASNSLQGTESYEQYF.

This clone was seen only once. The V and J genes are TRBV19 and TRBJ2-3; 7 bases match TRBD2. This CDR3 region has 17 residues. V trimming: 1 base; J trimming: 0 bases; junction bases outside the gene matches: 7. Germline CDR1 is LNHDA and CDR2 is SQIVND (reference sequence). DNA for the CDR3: TGTGCCAGTAGTATAGGGGTAGCGGGTACTAGCACAGATACGCAGTATTTT. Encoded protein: CASSIGVAGTSTDTQYF.

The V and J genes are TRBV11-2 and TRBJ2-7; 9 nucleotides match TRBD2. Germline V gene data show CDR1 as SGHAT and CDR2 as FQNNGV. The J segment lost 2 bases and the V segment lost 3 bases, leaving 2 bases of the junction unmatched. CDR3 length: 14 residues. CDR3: CASSFSGGTYEQYF. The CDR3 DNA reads TGTGCCAGCAGCTTTAGCGGGGGCACCTACGAGCAGTACTTC.

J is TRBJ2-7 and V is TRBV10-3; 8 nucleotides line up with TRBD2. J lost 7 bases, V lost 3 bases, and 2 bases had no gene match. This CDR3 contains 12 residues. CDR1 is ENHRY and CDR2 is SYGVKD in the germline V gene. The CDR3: CAISDREGEQYF. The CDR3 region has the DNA TGTGCCATCAGTGATCGGGAGGGGGAGCAGTACTTC.

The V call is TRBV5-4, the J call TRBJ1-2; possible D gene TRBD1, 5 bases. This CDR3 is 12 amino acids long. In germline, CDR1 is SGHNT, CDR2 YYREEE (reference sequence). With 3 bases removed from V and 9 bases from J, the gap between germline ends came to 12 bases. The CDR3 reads CASSSPDKSYTF. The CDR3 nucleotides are TGTGCCAGCAGCTCCCCGGACAAGAGCTACACCTTC.

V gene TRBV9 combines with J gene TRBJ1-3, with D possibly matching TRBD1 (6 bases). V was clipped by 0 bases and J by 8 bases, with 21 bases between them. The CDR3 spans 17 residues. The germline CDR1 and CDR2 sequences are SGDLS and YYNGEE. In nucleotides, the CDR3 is TGTGCCAGCAGCGTAGCTGGGTCGGGAACAGGGTTGGACACCATATATTTT. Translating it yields CASSVAGSGTGLDTIYF.

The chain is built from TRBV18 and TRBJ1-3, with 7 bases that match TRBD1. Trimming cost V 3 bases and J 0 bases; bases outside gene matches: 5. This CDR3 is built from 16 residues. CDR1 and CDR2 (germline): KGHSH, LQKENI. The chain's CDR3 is CASSPTGTSSGNTIYF. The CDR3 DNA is TGTGCCAGCTCACCGACAGGGACAAGCTCTGGAAACACCATATATTTT.

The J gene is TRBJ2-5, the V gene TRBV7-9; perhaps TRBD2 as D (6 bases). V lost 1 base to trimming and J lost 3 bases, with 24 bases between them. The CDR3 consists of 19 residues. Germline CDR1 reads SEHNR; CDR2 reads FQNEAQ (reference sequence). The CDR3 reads CASSLGVVRGKFFEETQYF. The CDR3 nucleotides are TGTGCCAGCAGCTTAGGTGTCGTACGGGGGAAGTTTTTCGAAGAGACCCAGTACTTC.

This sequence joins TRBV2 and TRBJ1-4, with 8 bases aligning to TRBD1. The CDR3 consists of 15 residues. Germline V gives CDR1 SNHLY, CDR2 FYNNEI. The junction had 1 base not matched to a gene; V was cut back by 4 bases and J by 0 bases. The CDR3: CASSVQGATNEKLFF. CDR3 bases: TGTGCCAGCAGTGTACAGGGGGCAACTAATGAAAAACTGTTTTTT.

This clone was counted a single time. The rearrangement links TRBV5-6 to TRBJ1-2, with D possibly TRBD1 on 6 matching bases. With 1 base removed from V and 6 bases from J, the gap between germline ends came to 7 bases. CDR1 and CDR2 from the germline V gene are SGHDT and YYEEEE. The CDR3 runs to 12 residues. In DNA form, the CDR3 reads TGTGCCAGCAGCTTGCGACAGGATGGCTACACCTTC. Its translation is CASSLRQDGYTF.